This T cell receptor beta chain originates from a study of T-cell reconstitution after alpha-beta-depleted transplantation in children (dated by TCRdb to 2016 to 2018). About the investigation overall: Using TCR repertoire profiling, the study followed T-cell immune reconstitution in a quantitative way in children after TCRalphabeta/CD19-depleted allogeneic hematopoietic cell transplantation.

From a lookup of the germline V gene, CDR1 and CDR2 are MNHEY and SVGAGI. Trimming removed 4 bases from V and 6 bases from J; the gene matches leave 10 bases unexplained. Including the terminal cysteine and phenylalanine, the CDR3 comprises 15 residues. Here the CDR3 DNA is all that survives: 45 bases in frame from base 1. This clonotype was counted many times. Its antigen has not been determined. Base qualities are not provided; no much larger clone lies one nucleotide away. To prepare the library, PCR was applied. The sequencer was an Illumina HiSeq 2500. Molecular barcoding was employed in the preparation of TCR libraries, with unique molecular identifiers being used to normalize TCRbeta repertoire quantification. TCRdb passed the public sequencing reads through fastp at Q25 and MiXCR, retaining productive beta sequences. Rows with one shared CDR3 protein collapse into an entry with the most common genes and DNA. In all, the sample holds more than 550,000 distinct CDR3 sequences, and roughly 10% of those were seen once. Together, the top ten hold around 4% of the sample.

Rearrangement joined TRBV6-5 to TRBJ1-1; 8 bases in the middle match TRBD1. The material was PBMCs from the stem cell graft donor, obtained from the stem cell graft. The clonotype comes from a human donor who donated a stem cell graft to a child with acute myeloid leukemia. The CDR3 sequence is CASSFPGGAEPEAFF. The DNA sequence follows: TGTGCCAGCAGTTTCCCAGGGGGCGCAGAGCCTGAAGCTTTCTTT.